This T cell receptor (beta chain) originates from a study of T cells after yellow fever vaccination. One entry per CDR3 protein results from TCRdb running MiXCR on the 5' RACE reads. The table lists about 74,000 distinct CDR3 sequences, more than 5.5% of them singletons. This clonotype has ten or more counts. V lost 5 bases and J lost 3, with 17 bases in between. This CDR3 has 15 residues. Germline CDR1 SGHVS, CDR2 FNYEAQ. The sequenced sample was CD8+ T cells sorted from PBMCs, obtained more than 4 days after the first yellow fever vaccination. This chain joins TRBV7-6 and TRBJ2-7, with TRBD1 as a possible D gene (6 bases). The clonotype originates from a man younger than 35 who received the YFV17D yellow fever vaccine. The chain's CDR3 is CASSIDRPNYYEQYV. The CDR3 DNA is TGTGCCAGCAGCATCGACAGGCCCAACTACTACGAGCAGTACGTC.